A selection of T cell receptor beta chains follows, all from one sample in a study of CXCR3-negative and CXCR3-positive naive CD8 T cells. TCRdb reprocessed the 5' RACE reads and reports one entry per CDR3 protein, with no DNA. The sample data list about 120,000 distinct CDR3 sequences. The specimen sequenced was naive CXCR3+ CD8+ T cells from blood. The origin of the receptors is a human donor in good health. Some clones in this sample may be carry-over from other donors' samples. Both conserved end residues are part of each CDR3.

J: TRBJ1-2; V: TRBV29-1; CDR3: CSVELDRGNYGYTF
J: TRBJ2-7; V: TRBV29-1; CDR3: CSAGASSYEQYF
J: TRBJ2-1; V: TRBV9; CDR3: CASSGYNEQFF
J: TRBJ1-1; V: TRBV5-1; CDR3: CASSLDEIPTEAFF
J: TRBJ1-2; V: TRBV19; CDR3: CASNGVGDGYGYTF
J: TRBJ1-2; V: TRBV12-3/TRBV12-4; CDR3: CASSLDLLYGYTF
J: TRBJ1-5; V: TRBV29-1; CDR3: CSETGTSNQPQHF
J: TRBJ1-5; V: TRBV28; CDR3: CASRHLAGDRANQPQHF
J: TRBJ2-6; V: TRBV5-1; CDR3: CASSTRLSLSGANVLTF
J: TRBJ1-1; V: TRBV5-1; CDR3: CASSRTPFDSEAFF
J: TRBJ1-5; V: TRBV5-1; CDR3: CASSLLGDQPQHF
J: TRBJ2-1; V: TRBV19; CDR3: CASSIWSSYNEQFF
J: TRBJ2-5; V: TRBV11-2; CDR3: CASSLDPASQETQYF
J: TRBJ2-1; V: TRBV7-3; CDR3: CASSLTSAGNAYNEQFF
J: TRBJ2-6; V: TRBV2; CDR3: CARQGGSGANVLTF
J: TRBJ2-7; V: TRBV24-1; CDR3: CATSAGYEQYF
J: TRBJ1-4; V: TRBV12-3/TRBV12-4; CDR3: CASSLLDEKLFF
J: TRBJ1-6; V: TRBV4-3; CDR3: CASSQSPDSPLHF
J: TRBJ1-1; V: TRBV30; CDR3: CAWSFPVEAFF
J: TRBJ2-5; V: TRBV7-9; CDR3: CASSFWTELQETQYF
J: TRBJ2-1; V: TRBV7-9; CDR3: CASSFSSGTVSSSAYNEQFF
J: TRBJ2-1; V: TRBV7-2; CDR3: CASSLDLTHNEQFF
J: TRBJ1-5; V: TRBV12-3/TRBV12-4; CDR3: CASSPSFWPQHF
J: TRBJ1-1; V: TRBV4-1; CDR3: CASSQAGAGTEAFF
J: TRBJ2-1; V: TRBV7-6; CDR3: CASSLGNDNEQFF
J: TRBJ2-2; V: TRBV6-5; CDR3: CASSYKDDGELFF
J: TRBJ2-1; V: TRBV7-9; CDR3: CASREAGDYNEQFF
J: TRBJ2-5; V: TRBV12-3/TRBV12-4; CDR3: CASSFLSETQYF
J: TRBJ2-5; V: TRBV4-1; CDR3: CASSLEGREETQYF